The present T cell receptor (beta chain) was sequenced within a study of T cell responses to AZD1222 COVID-19 vaccine. In germline, CDR1 is SGHAT, CDR2 FQNNGV. The CDR3 spans 15 residues. The ends lost 5 bases at V and 2 bases at J; junction bases unmatched: 5. The repertoire was sequenced with immunoSEQ multiplex PCR; TCRdb's copy has only in-frame clones and lacks some. The data hold approximately 79,000 clones, with 83% observed a single time. The sample in question was peripheral blood, obtained 28 days after the second AZD1222 dose. The chain is built from TRBV11-2 and TRBJ1-2; 10 bases line up with TRBD1. The receptor was isolated from an adult who received the AZD1222 COVID-19 vaccine. This chain's CDR3 is CASSPGTGVNYGYTF. The CDR3 nucleotides read TGTGCCAGCAGCCCTGGGACAGGGGTGAACTATGGCTACACCTTC.